This T cell receptor (beta chain) was obtained from a study of post-analysis software for immune sequencing data. Notes on the study in general: With TRBV5-6, TRBV5-1 and TRBV20-1 included, about five TRBV segments were more frequent in patients than in controls.

V was clipped by 4 bases and J by 6 bases, with 7 bases between them. The CDR3 covers 11 residues. CDR1 is SQVTM and CDR2 is ANQGSEA in the germline V gene. The authors incorporated unique molecular identifiers into the TCR beta cDNA libraries. Starting from approximately 1 to 10 million T cells, the study yielded about 540,000 cDNA molecules. A single record per CDR3 protein comes from TCRdb applying MiXCR to the PCR reads. The data show hundreds of thousands of distinct CDR3 sequences, with around 47% seen just once and roughly 1.8% held by the top ten. Concerning this clonotype: Its cognate antigen is unknown.

Sample: blood. The TCR comes from a girl between 10 and 17 years old with multiple sclerosis. V and J are TRBV29-1 and TRBJ2-1; unclear D gene. For the CDR3, the DNA is TGCAGCGTTGCAAGTATCAATGAGCAGTTCTTC. Translation gives CSVASINEQFF.